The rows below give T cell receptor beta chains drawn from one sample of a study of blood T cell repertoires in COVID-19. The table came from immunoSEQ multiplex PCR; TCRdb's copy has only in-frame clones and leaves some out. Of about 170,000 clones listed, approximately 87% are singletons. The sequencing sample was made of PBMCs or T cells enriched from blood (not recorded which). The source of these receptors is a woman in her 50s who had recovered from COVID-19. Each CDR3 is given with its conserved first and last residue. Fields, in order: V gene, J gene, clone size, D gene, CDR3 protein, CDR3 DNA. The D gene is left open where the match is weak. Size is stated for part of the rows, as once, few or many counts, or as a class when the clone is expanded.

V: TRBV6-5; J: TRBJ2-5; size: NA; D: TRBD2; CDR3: CASSYSTSGGETQYF; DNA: TGTGCCAGCAGTTACTCGACTAGCGGGGGTGAGACCCAGTACTTC
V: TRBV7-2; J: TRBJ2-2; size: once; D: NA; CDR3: CATLERGGISGELFF; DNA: TGTGCCACCCTAGAGCGAGGCGGGATAAGCGGGGAGCTGTTTTTT
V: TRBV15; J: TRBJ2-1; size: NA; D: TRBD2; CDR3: CATSRGDYRLHEQFF; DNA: TGTGCCACCAGCAGAGGGGACTACCGACTTCATGAGCAGTTCTTC
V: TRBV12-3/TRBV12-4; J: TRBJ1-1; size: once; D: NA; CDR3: CASRANTEAFF; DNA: TGTGCCAGCAGGGCTAACACTGAAGCTTTCTTT
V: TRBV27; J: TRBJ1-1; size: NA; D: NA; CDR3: CASSLRGSTEAFF; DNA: TGTGCCAGCAGTTTACGGGGTTCCACTGAAGCTTTCTTT
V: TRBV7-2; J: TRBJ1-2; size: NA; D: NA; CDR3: CASSAGAQVGYTF; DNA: TGTGCCAGCAGCGCAGGGGCACAAGTAGGCTACACCTTC
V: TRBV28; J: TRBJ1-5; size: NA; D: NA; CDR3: CASSLYFNQPQHF; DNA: TGTGCCAGCAGTTTGTATTTTAATCAGCCCCAGCATTTT
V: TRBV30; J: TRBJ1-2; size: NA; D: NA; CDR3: CAWTQQGYGYTF; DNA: TGTGCCTGGACCCAGCAGGGATATGGCTACACCTTC
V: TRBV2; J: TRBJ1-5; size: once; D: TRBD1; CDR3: CASSEQGQGLGQPQHF; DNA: TGTGCCAGCAGTGAACAGGGACAGGGACTTGGGCAGCCCCAGCATTTT
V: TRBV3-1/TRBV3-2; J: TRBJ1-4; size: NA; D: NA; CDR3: CASSHWVEEKLFF; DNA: TGTGCCAGCAGTCACTGGGTGGAGGAAAAACTGTTTTTT
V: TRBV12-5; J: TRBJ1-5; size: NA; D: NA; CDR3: CASGWGGHQPQHF; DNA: TGTGCTAGTGGTTGGGGGGGGCATCAGCCCCAGCATTTT
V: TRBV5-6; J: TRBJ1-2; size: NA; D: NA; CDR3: CASSLTGMGYTF; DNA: TGTGCCAGCAGCTTGACAGGGATGGGCTACACCTTC
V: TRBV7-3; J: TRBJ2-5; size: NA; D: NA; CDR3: CASSLTTGPVRSSQETQYF; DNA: TGTGCCAGCAGCTTAACGACTGGCCCCGTTCGCAGTTCGCAAGAGACCCAGTACTTC
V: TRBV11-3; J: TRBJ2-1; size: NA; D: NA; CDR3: CASSLTEVGEQFF; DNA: TGTGCCAGCAGCTTAACGGAGGTCGGTGAGCAGTTCTTC
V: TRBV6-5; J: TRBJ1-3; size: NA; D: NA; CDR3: CASSYSASSGNTIYF; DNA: TGTGCCAGCAGTTACTCGGCATCCTCTGGAAACACCATATATTTT
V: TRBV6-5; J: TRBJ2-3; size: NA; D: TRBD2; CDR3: CASSYTSGAAGTQYF; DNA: TGTGCCAGCAGCTATACTAGCGGGGCAGCGGGTACGCAGTATTTT
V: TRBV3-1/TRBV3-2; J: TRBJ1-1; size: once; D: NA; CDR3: CASSRNKRGTEAFF; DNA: TGTGCCAGCAGTCGGAATAAGAGAGGCACTGAAGCTTTCTTT
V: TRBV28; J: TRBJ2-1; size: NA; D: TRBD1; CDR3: CASSNRGSYNEQFF; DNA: TGTGCCAGCAGTAACAGGGGATCCTACAATGAGCAGTTCTTC
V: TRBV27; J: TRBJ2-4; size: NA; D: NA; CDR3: CASSLGSLSIQYF; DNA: TGTGCCAGCAGTCTAGGTTCCTTGAGCATTCAGTACTTC
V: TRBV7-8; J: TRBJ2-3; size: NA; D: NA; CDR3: CASSRFGPTDTQYF; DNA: TGTGCCAGCAGTCGATTTGGCCCCACAGATACGCAGTATTTT
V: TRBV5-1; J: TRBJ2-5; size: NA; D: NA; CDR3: CASSLDRVRETQYF; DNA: TGCGCCAGCAGCTTGGACAGGGTGAGGGAGACCCAGTACTTC
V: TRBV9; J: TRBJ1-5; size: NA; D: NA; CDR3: CASSPHPGDNQPQHF; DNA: TGTGCCAGCAGCCCCCACCCCGGGGACAATCAGCCCCAGCATTTT
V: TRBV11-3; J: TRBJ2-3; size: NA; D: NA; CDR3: CASSQSSNTQYF; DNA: TGTGCCAGCAGTCAGTCCAGTAATACGCAGTATTTT
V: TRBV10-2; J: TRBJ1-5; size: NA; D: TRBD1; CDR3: CASSDPRGRQPQHF; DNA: TGCGCCAGCAGTGATCCGAGGGGGCGTCAGCCCCAGCATTTT
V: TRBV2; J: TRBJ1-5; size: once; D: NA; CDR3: CASSEARGEGQPQHF; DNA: TGTGCCAGCAGTGAAGCGCGGGGGGAGGGTCAGCCCCAGCATTTT
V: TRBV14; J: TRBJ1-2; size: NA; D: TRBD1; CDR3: CASSSYRTGGGYTF; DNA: TGTGCCAGCAGCTCCTACCGGACAGGGGGAGGCTACACCTTC
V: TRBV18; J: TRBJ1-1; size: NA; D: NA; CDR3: CASSPDSAEAFF; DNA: TGTGCCAGCTCACCCGACTCTGCTGAAGCTTTCTTT
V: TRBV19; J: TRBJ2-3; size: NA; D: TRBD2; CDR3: CASSNLAGGEDTQYF; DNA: TGTGCCAGTAGTAACCTAGCGGGGGGCGAGGATACGCAGTATTTT
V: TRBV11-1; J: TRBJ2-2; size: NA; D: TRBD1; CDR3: CASSGQGGELFF; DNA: TGTGCCAGCAGCGGACAGGGCGGGGAGCTGTTTTTT
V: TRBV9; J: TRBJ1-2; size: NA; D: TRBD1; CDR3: CASSVATGGGYGYTF; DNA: TGTGCCAGCAGCGTAGCCACAGGGGGTGGCTATGGCTACACCTTC
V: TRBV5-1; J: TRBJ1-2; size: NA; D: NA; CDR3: CASSLYADGYTF; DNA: TGCGCCAGCAGCTTGTACGCGGATGGCTACACCTTC
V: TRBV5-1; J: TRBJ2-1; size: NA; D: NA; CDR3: CASRGSLVDGEQFF; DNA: TGCGCCAGCAGAGGGAGCCTAGTTGACGGTGAGCAGTTCTTC
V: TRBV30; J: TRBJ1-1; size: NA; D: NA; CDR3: CAWSIPGDEAFF; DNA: TGTGCCTGGAGTATCCCGGGTGACGAAGCTTTCTTT
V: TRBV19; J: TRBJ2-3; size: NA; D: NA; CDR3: CASSLWGDKDTQYF; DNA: TGTGCCAGTAGTTTGTGGGGCGATAAGGATACGCAGTATTTT
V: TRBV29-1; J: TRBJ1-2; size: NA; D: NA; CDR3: CSVGRGSKGYTF; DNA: TGCAGCGTTGGGCGGGGCTCGAAAGGCTACACCTTC
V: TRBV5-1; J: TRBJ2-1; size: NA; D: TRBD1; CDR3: CASSLAGQGIYEQFF; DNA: TGCGCCAGCAGCTTGGCCGGACAGGGGATCTATGAGCAGTTCTTC
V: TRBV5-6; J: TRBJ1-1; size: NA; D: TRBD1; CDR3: CASSSRDRGTEAFF; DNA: TGTGCCAGCAGCTCCCGGGACAGGGGAACTGAAGCTTTCTTT
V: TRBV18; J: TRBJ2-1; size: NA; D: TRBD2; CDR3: CASSPRLAGGLSSYNEQFF; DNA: TGTGCCAGCTCACCCAGACTAGCGGGGGGCCTGAGCTCCTACAATGAGCAGTTCTTC
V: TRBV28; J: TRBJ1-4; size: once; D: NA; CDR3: CASSFRLSPLGRNNEKLFF; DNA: TGTGCCAGCAGTTTTCGGCTTTCGCCCCTGGGCAGAAATAATGAAAAACTGTTTTTT
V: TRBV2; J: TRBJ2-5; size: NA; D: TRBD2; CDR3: CASSAGTSGGVEETQYF; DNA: TGTGCCAGCAGTGCCGGGACTAGCGGGGGTGTGGAAGAGACCCAGTACTTC
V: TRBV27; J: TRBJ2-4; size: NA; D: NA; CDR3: CASRPPNPPRGNIQYF; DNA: TGTGCCAGCAGGCCCCCTAATCCCCCTAGAGGGAACATTCAGTACTTC
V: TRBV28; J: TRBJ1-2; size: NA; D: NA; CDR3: CATLRGGNHGYTF; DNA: TGTGCCACCCTGAGAGGAGGGAACCATGGCTACACCTTC
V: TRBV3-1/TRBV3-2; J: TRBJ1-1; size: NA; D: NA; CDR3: CASSPLVGGTEAFF; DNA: TGTGCCAGCAGTCCCCTGGTGGGAGGCACTGAAGCTTTCTTT
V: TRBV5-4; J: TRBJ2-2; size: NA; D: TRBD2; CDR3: CASSFGGRETGELFF; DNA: TGTGCCAGCAGCTTCGGTGGGCGGGAGACCGGGGAGCTGTTTTTT
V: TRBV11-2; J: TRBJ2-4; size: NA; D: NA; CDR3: CASSLVTHFNNAKNIQYF; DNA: TGTGCCAGCAGCTTAGTGACTCATTTCAACAACGCCAAAAACATTCAGTACTTC
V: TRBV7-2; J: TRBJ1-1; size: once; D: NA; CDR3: CASSAPQGGRQERYTEVFF; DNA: TGTGCCAGCAGCGCCCCCCAAGGAGGGAGACAAGAGCGGTACACTGAAGTCTTCTTT